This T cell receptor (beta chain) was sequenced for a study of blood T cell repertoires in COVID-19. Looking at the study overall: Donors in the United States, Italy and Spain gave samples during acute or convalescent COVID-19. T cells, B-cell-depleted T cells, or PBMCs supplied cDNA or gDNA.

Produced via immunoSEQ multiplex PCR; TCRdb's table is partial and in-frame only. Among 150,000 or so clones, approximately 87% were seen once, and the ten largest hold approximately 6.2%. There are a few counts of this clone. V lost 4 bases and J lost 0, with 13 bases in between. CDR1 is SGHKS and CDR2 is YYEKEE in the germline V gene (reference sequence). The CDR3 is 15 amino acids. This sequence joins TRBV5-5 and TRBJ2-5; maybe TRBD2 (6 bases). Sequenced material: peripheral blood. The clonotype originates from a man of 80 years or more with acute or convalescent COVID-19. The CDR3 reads CASSPRDSYQETQYF. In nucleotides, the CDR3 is TGTGCCAGCAGCCCTCGGGACTCCTACCAAGAGACCCAGTACTTC.